This T cell receptor beta chain appears in the sequencing data of a study of T cell responses to AZD1222 COVID-19 vaccine. Overall study results and limits: Only after the peak T cell response were repertoires sampled. After two AZD1222 doses, spike-specific TCR breadth and depth rose versus day 0. Donors skewed white British and female; clonal diversity was possibly underestimated.

Sequencing used immunoSEQ multiplex PCR; TCRdb keeps in-frame clones, though not all of them. This table has around 73,000 clones, 89% appearing once. CDR1 and CDR2 from the germline V gene are MDHEN and SYDVKM. This CDR3 has 16 amino acids. Trimming left V 6 bases short and J 4 bases short, with 19 bases between. Comments on this clone: The target antigen is unknown.

The origin of this receptor is an adult who received the AZD1222 COVID-19 vaccine. Material: peripheral blood, obtained 28 days after the second AZD1222 dose. The genes are TRBV28 and TRBJ1-5; no clear D. CDR3 protein: CASSQTRRVRNQPQHF. As DNA, the CDR3 is TGTGCCAGCAGCCAGACCCGGCGGGTTCGGAATCAGCCCCAGCATTTT.